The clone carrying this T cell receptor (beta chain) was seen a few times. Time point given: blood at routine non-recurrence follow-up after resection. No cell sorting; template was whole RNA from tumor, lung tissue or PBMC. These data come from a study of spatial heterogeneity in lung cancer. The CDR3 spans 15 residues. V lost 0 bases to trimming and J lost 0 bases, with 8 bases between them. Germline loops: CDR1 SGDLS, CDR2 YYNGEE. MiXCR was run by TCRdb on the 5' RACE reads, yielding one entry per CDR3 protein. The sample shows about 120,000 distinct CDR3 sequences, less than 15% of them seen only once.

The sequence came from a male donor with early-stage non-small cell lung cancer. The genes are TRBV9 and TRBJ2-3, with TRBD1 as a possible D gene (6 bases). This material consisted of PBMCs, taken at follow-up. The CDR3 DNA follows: TGTGCCAGCAGCGTAGACGGGACAAGCACAGATACGCAGTATTTT. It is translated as CASSVDGTSTDTQYF.